This T cell receptor (beta chain) was recovered during a study of shared clonotypes between healthy human individuals. Overall study: CD4 naive and memory got three plates each, CD8 naive two, CD8 memory one.

The table came from immunoSEQ multiplex PCR; TCRdb's copy has only in-frame clones and leaves some out. This table has roughly 1,800,000 clones, roughly 95% appearing once. Selected positively for CCR7 and CD45RO-negative, naive CD8 cells excluded terminally differentiated effector memory CD45RA+ cells. The donors, healthy adults who were HIV-negative, had experienced no recent acute infections or vaccinations. The CDR3 runs 14 residues. Per germline, CDR1 MNHNY and CDR2 SVGAGI (reference sequence). Trimming shortened V by 4 bases and J by 5 bases, and 13 bases separated the two germline ends. The V and J genes are TRBV6-6 and TRBJ2-3, with D maybe TRBD2 (5 bases). This sequence was found in a man aged 18 to 30 in good health. The specimen was naive CD8+ T cells sorted from blood. CDR3 residues: CASSSPGVGDTQYF. As DNA, the CDR3 is TGTGCCAGCAGTTCCCCCGGGGTCGGAGATACGCAGTATTTT.